The clone carrying this TCR beta chain came up many times. Its specificity is not known. The CDR3 runs 15 residues. The V segment lost 5 bases and the J segment 6 bases; nucleotides outside the gene matches: 10. The sample is drawn from a study of CD8 T cells in ankylosing spondylitis. Regarding the study as a whole: Made up of about eight highly homologous variants, a TCR beta motif appeared characteristic of ankylosing spondylitis blood.

A single record per CDR3 protein comes from TCRdb applying MiXCR to the 5' RACE reads. The table has 450,000 or so distinct CDR3 sequences, 25% to 30% seen once. This chain joins TRBV12-3 or TRBV12-4 and TRBJ2-1; 7 nucleotides align to TRBD2. Sequenced sample: blood, either unsorted or a sorted T cell fraction (not recorded which). The clonotype comes from a male donor with ankylosing spondylitis. The CDR3 loop reads CASSPRGGPGNEQFF. The CDR3 DNA follows: TGTGCCAGCAGTCCGCGCGGGGGTCCGGGCAATGAGCAGTTCTTC.